The rows below give T cell receptor beta chains drawn from one sample of a study of memory CD4+ T cells and cytomegalovirus serostatus. Measured with immunoSEQ multiplex PCR; TCRdb has only the in-frame clones, and not every one. Among under 80,000 clones listed, around 80% were seen once. Specimen: memory CD4+ T cells from blood. The receptors derive from an adult in good health and CMV-seropositive. Both conserved end residues are part of each CDR3. Fields, in order: D gene, V gene, clone size, J gene, CDR3 DNA, CDR3 protein. The D gene is left open where the match is weak. Only some rows state a clone size, as once, few, many or a class for expanded clones.

.	TRBV30	.	TRBJ2-5	TGTGCCTGGAGGAAAAAGGGACAAGAGACCCAGTACTTC	CAWRKKGQETQYF
.	TRBV27	.	TRBJ2-2	TGTGCCAGCAGTTTATTTCCCCCTCCGAACACCGGGGAGCTGTTTTTT	CASSLFPPPNTGELFF
.	TRBV29-1	few	TRBJ2-1	TGCAGCGTTTCCCAGGTCCCGCGGAATGAGCAGTTCTTC	CSVSQVPRNEQFF
.	TRBV10-2	once	TRBJ2-5	TGCGCCAGCAGTGCAAACAATCAGGAGACCCAGTACTTC	CASSANNQETQYF
.	TRBV11-2	.	TRBJ2-2	TGTGCCAGCAGCTTAGATAGGGAGGCCGGGGAGCTGTTTTTT	CASSLDREAGELFF
.	TRBV2	.	TRBJ2-6	TGTGCCAGCAGCCCCCTTCAGGGTCTAAGGGGGGCCAACGTCCTGACTTTC	CASSPLQGLRGANVLTF
.	TRBV10-3	.	TRBJ1-5	TGTGCCATCAGTGGGGGGGATCAGCCCCAGCATTTT	CAISGGDQPQHF
.	TRBV5-1	.	TRBJ2-3	TGCGCCAGCAGCTTGGAATCACCCACAGATACGCAGTATTTT	CASSLESPTDTQYF
.	TRBV5-4	.	TRBJ1-2	TGTGCCAGCAGCTCCCAGGGAGTCTATGGCTACACCTTC	CASSSQGVYGYTF
.	TRBV28	once	TRBJ1-6	TGTGCCAGCAATTTGTATGGGGGGAATTCACCCCTCCACTTT	CASNLYGGNSPLHF
.	TRBV7-8	.	TRBJ2-2	TGTGCCAGCAGCGCTGGACAGAGAGACACCGGGGAGCTGTTTTTT	CASSAGQRDTGELFF
.	TRBV6-1	.	TRBJ2-7	TGTGCCAGCACCGAACGGGGATCCTCCTACGAGCAGTACTTC	CASTERGSSYEQYF
.	TRBV2	.	TRBJ1-5	TGTGCCAGCAGTGTCACCAGGGTAGTCAATCAGCCCCAGCATTTT	CASSVTRVVNQPQHF
.	TRBV11-3	few	TRBJ2-1	TGTGCCAGCAGCTTAAGTGGACTCAGGGACAATGAGCAGTTCTTC	CASSLSGLRDNEQFF
TRBD1	TRBV9	few	TRBJ1-4	TGTGCCAGCAGCGCCCGGACAGGGAATGAAAAACTGTTTTTT	CASSARTGNEKLFF
.	TRBV4-1	.	TRBJ2-4	TGCGCCAGCAGCCAAGGGTATGGCGACATTCAGTACTTC	CASSQGYGDIQYF
TRBD1	TRBV5-4	.	TRBJ2-7	TGTGCCAGCAGCTTGGCCCGGGACAGGGCCTACGAGCAGTACTTC	CASSLARDRAYEQYF
.	TRBV5-1	.	TRBJ2-1	TGCGCCAGCAGCTTACTGCCTACCGGGGGCTCCTACAATGAGCAGTTCTTC	CASSLLPTGGSYNEQFF
TRBD1	TRBV5-6	.	TRBJ2-5	TGTGCCAGCAGCTCCAGGACAGGAAGTTACGAGACCCAGTACTTC	CASSSRTGSYETQYF
.	TRBV19	few	TRBJ1-5	TGTGCCAGCCAACAGGGAAATAGCAATCAGCCCCAGCATTTT	CASQQGNSNQPQHF
TRBD1	TRBV10-1	.	TRBJ1-1	TGCGCCAGCAGTGGGACAGGTGGAGCTTTCTTT	CASSGTGGAFF
.	TRBV5-1	once	TRBJ2-1	TGCGCCAGCAGCCGGACATCGGAGAGCTCCTACAATGAGCAGTTCTTC	CASSRTSESSYNEQFF
TRBD1	TRBV18	few	TRBJ1-2	TGTGCCAGCTCATCCGGACAGGGGGCGACTGGCTACACCTTC	CASSSGQGATGYTF
TRBD2	TRBV27	.	TRBJ2-2	TGTGCCAGCAGTTTCGTGACTAGCGGAACCGGGGAGCTGTTTTTT	CASSFVTSGTGELFF
TRBD1	TRBV25-1	.	TRBJ2-3	TGTGCCAGCAGTTTAGTGGGACAGGGGGCCGCAGATACGCAGTATTTT	CASSLVGQGAADTQYF
.	TRBV7-2	.	TRBJ2-3	TGTGCCAGCAGCTTAAGTGGTAGCACAGATACGCAGTATTTT	CASSLSGSTDTQYF
.	TRBV30	.	TRBJ2-2	TGTGCCTGGAGTGCCCCCGGACAGAGGGCCGGGGAGCTGTTTTTT	CAWSAPGQRAGELFF
.	TRBV2	.	TRBJ2-5	TGTGCCAGCAGTGAAGCGCTTGGACCCTCAGGAGAGACCCAGTACTTC	CASSEALGPSGETQYF
.	TRBV5-5	once	TRBJ1-2	TGTGCCAGCAGCTTGGAACGGGGGGCGCCCTATGGCTACACCTTC	CASSLERGAPYGYTF
.	TRBV28	.	TRBJ1-2	TGTGCCAGCAGTCGCAGGGCCGGGAGGGGCCTCTATGGCTACACCTTC	CASSRRAGRGLYGYTF
TRBD1	TRBV30	.	TRBJ1-2	TGTGCCTGGAGTGTAGACTGGGGACAGGGAGGCCGCGGCTACACCTTC	CAWSVDWGQGGRGYTF
TRBD2	TRBV4-1	.	TRBJ2-3	TGCGCCAGCAGGACTAGCGGGAGCACAGATACGCAGTATTTT	CASRTSGSTDTQYF
TRBD2	TRBV27	few	TRBJ2-3	TGTGCCAGCAGGAACCTAGCGGGAGGGTACGCAGATACGCAGTATTTT	CASRNLAGGYADTQYF
TRBD2	TRBV7-2	.	TRBJ2-3	TGTGCCAGCAGCCCCCTGGCTAGCGGGAGGGCCCACGATACGCAGTATTTT	CASSPLASGRAHDTQYF
TRBD2	TRBV2	few	TRBJ2-7	TGTGCCAGCGGGACTAGCGACGAGCAGTACTTC	CASGTSDEQYF
TRBD1	TRBV5-6	once	TRBJ2-2	TGTGCCAGCAGCTTGGACAGGGGCACGGCCACCGGGGAGCTGTTTTTT	CASSLDRGTATGELFF
TRBD1	TRBV6-1	.	TRBJ2-5	TGTGCCAGCCGGTGGACAGGACTAGAGACCCAGTACTTC	CASRWTGLETQYF
TRBD1	TRBV19	.	TRBJ1-4	TGTGCCAGTAGTAAGCAGGGGGCTCGGGAAAAACTGTTTTTT	CASSKQGAREKLFF
.	TRBV4-1	few	TRBJ1-6	TGCGCCAGCAGCCAAGAGACGTTCTTTTATTCACCCCTCCACTTT	CASSQETFFYSPLHF
.	TRBV30	.	TRBJ1-6	TGTGCCTGGAGTGTACGCGGGGCACTTCTACCCCACTTT	CAWSVRGALLPHF
.	TRBV29-1	.	TRBJ2-3	TGCAGCGTTGAAGATCAGCACATCAGCACAGATACGCAGTATTTT	CSVEDQHISTDTQYF
.	TRBV5-1	.	TRBJ1-2	TGCGCCAGCAGCTTGGAGGGAAACTATGGCTACACCTTC	CASSLEGNYGYTF
.	TRBV9	.	TRBJ2-1	TGTGCCAGCAGCGTACTCGGCGGGGGCGGGGATGAGCAGTTCTTC	CASSVLGGGGDEQFF
.	TRBV7-9	once	TRBJ2-1	TGTGCCAGCAGCTTAGACCTAGTGCCTAACAATGAGCAGTTCTTC	CASSLDLVPNNEQFF
TRBD2	TRBV5-1	.	TRBJ2-1	TGCGCCAGCAGCTTGGCCGGGACTAGGCGCAATGAGCAGTTCTTC	CASSLAGTRRNEQFF
TRBD1	TRBV28	.	TRBJ2-3	TGTGCCAGCAGTCCGGGACAGGTCACAGATACGCAGTATTTT	CASSPGQVTDTQYF
TRBD1	TRBV6-1	.	TRBJ1-4	TGTGCCAGCACCGCCGGGACAGGGATTGAGGAAAAACTGTTTTTT	CASTAGTGIEEKLFF
.	TRBV7-9	.	TRBJ2-6	TGTGCCAGCAGCTCCGGGTCGGGGACGTCTGGGGCCAACGTCCTGACTTTC	CASSSGSGTSGANVLTF
.	TRBV19	.	TRBJ2-3	TGTGCCAGTAGTATAGGTGGGACGTATAACACAGATACGCAGTATTTT	CASSIGGTYNTDTQYF
.	TRBV10-3	.	TRBJ2-5	TGTGCCATCAGAGCGGGTACAGGGGTAGGTCAAGAGACCCAGTACTTC	CAIRAGTGVGQETQYF
.	TRBV18	.	TRBJ1-1	TGTGCCACTCTACTTGGGAGGAACACTGAAGCTTTCTTT	CATLLGRNTEAFF